This is a list of T cell receptor beta chains from one sample in a study of CD8+ T cells in alopecia areata. Method: immunoSEQ multiplex PCR; TCRdb's copy keeps in-frame clones and lacks some. Here the sample spans over 150,000 clones, 60% being singletons. The input for sequencing was CD4+ T cells sorted from blood, taken at week 24, from a patient treated with tofacitinib. The receptor source for this set is a human donor with alopecia areata. The CDR3 runs from the conserved cysteine through the conserved F or W. The D gene is left open where the match is weak. Expanded clones get a size class; other rows say once, few or many, or leave the size out.

clone size,J gene,D gene,V gene,CDR3 protein,CDR3 DNA
.,TRBJ2-7,TRBD1,TRBV2,CASTGQGYEQYF,TGTGCCAGCACTGGACAGGGCTACGAGCAGTACTTC
.,TRBJ1-2,.,TRBV7-9,CASSLEGGYGYTF,TGTGCCAGCAGCTTAGAGGGGGGCTATGGCTACACCTTC
.,TRBJ2-5,.,TRBV19,CASSNIAAHRYF,TGTGCCAGTAGTAACATAGCGGCCCACCGGTACTTC
.,TRBJ2-3,.,TRBV29-1,CSVLTDTQYF,TGCAGCGTCCTCACAGATACGCAGTATTTT
.,TRBJ1-5,.,TRBV29-1,CSVRSCQAGYQPQHF,TGCAGCGTTCGATCGTGCCAGGCAGGGTATCAGCCCCAGCATTTT
.,TRBJ2-5,.,TRBV30,CAWRHSGETQYF,TGTGCCTGGAGGCATTCAGGAGAGACCCAGTACTTC
.,TRBJ2-5,.,TRBV29-1,CSVQRQGLGETQYF,TGCAGCGTCCAACGACAGGGACTTGGTGAGACCCAGTACTTC
.,TRBJ2-7,.,TRBV7-2,CASSRRSYEQYF,TGTGCCAGCAGCCGGAGAAGTTACGAGCAGTACTTC
once,TRBJ2-3,TRBD2,TRBV29-1,CSVRTSGRFADTQYF,TGCAGCGTCAGGACTAGCGGGCGATTTGCAGATACGCAGTATTTT
few,TRBJ2-1,TRBD1,TRBV19,CASKIVDREYNEQFF,TGTGCCAGTAAGATTGTCGACAGGGAATACAATGAGCAGTTCTTC
.,TRBJ2-7,TRBD2,TRBV15,CATSRDLLAGGYEQYF,TGTGCCACCAGCAGAGATCTACTAGCGGGGGGGTACGAGCAGTACTTC
.,TRBJ1-3,.,TRBV29-1,CSVLGESGSTIYF,TGCAGCGTTTTAGGGGAATCTGGAAGCACCATATATTTT
.,TRBJ1-4,.,TRBV14,CASSRRDISTEKLFF,TGTGCCAGCAGCCGCCGGGACATTTCTACTGAAAAACTGTTTTTT
.,TRBJ1-1,.,TRBV13,CASSLQRRTEAFF,TGTGCCAGCAGCTTACAGCGGCGGACTGAAGCTTTCTTT
.,TRBJ2-1,.,TRBV30,CAARTVAYNEQFF,TGTGCCGCCCGGACTGTGGCCTACAATGAGCAGTTCTTC
few,TRBJ2-1,TRBD2,TRBV6-5,CATRTSGEFREQFF,TGTGCCACCCGGACTAGCGGGGAATTCCGGGAGCAGTTCTTC
.,TRBJ1-1,.,TRBV6-5,CASSAGRLNTEAFF,TGTGCCAGCAGTGCGGGACGTTTGAACACTGAAGCTTTCTTT
.,TRBJ1-2,TRBD1,TRBV30,CAWSTPRDRADGYTF,TGTGCCTGGAGTACCCCCCGGGACAGGGCCGATGGCTACACCTTC
.,TRBJ1-5,TRBD1,TRBV2,CASSDRVTQPQHF,TGTGCCAGCAGCGACAGGGTTACTCAGCCCCAGCATTTT
.,TRBJ2-7,TRBD1,TRBV6-5,CATGTGLYEQYF,TGTGCCACGGGGACAGGTCTTTACGAGCAGTACTTC
few,TRBJ2-5,.,TRBV7-6,CASSNARKTQYF,TGTGCCAGCAGCAACGCGCGAAAGACCCAGTACTTC
.,TRBJ2-7,TRBD1,TRBV15,CATSRGLKDRDAYEQYF,TGTGCCACCAGCAGAGGGCTAAAGGACAGGGACGCCTACGAGCAGTACTTC
.,TRBJ2-5,.,TRBV7-6,CASSLVVAGGQETQYF,TGTGCCAGCAGCTTAGTGGTTGCGGGCGGACAAGAGACCCAGTACTTC
.,TRBJ2-5,.,TRBV30,CAWSPLASQETQYF,TGTGCCTGGAGTCCCCTCGCCAGTCAAGAGACCCAGTACTTC
.,TRBJ1-5,TRBD1,TRBV7-4,CASSLYETLTGCNQPQHF,TGTGCCAGCAGCTTATACGAAACCCTGACAGGGTGCAATCAGCCCCAGCATTTT
.,TRBJ1-3,.,TRBV29-1,CSVEREAGNTIYF,TGCAGCGTTGAGAGGGAAGCTGGAAACACCATATATTTT
.,TRBJ2-1,TRBD2,TRBV6-5,CASSYLRGDSQFF,TGTGCCAGCAGTTATTTACGGGGGGACTCTCAGTTCTTC